A single sample is the source of the 28 T cell receptor beta chains below, sequenced in a study of identical twins. TCRdb re-called the 5' RACE reads through MiXCR, storing one row per CDR3 protein. The sample has 200,000 or so distinct CDR3 sequences, about 16% seen once. These records were also assigned to another study, of T cells expressing NK-cell markers.

Sequencing used CD8+ T cells sorted from blood. All receptors come from a woman aged 18-30 years in good health.

V is TRBV14 and J is TRBJ2-3; no reliable D call. This CDR3 is 15 amino acids long. Germline assignment: CDR1 SGHDN and CDR2 FVKESK. V lost 1 base and J 2 bases, leaving 10 bases between the germline ends. CDR3 region: CASSQGQTSTDTQYF. The CDR3 DNA reads TGTGCCAGCAGCCAAGGGCAAACATCCACAGATACGCAGTATTTT.

This clonotype was observed a handful of times. The CDR3 DNA reads TGCAGCGTTTTGACAGGGGGGTCCTACGAGCAGTACTTC. This encodes CSVLTGGSYEQYF. The genes are TRBV29-1 and TRBJ2-7, with 9 bases identical to TRBD1. Trimming cost V 5 bases and J 1 base; bases outside gene matches: 3. Germline loops: CDR1 SQVTM, CDR2 ANQGSEA. The CDR3 length is 13 residues.

This clonotype has just a few counts. This chain links TRBV5-6 with TRBJ2-1, with 9 bases aligning to TRBD2. CDR1 SGHDT and CDR2 YYEEEE come from the germline V gene. The CDR3 covers 15 residues. Trimming took 1 base from V and 7 from J; bases not matched to a gene: 6. The CDR3 coding sequence is TGTGCCAGCAGCTTGTTAGCGGGAGTCTGGAATGAGCAGTTCTTC. The encoded protein is CASSLLAGVWNEQFF.

In its sample, this clonotype was seen once. The chain joins TRBV20-1 to TRBJ2-1; 8 bases agree with TRBD1. The CDR3 is 13 amino acids. Germline-derived CDR1 and CDR2 are DFQATT and SNEGSKA (reference sequence). CDR3 bases: TGCAGCGGGGGACAGGCCCCGATCTATGAGCAGTTCTTC. Translating gives CSGGQAPIYEQFF.

J is TRBJ2-1 and V is TRBV7-9; TRBD2 agrees at 8 bases. The CDR3 sequence is 15 residues long. Germline trimming cut 5 bases from V and 6 bases from J; bases unmatched to any gene: 9. Germline-derived CDR1 and CDR2 are SEHNR and FQNEAQ (reference sequence). As DNA, the CDR3 is TGTGCCAGCAGCCTCCCTAGCGGGTCGATCAATGAGCAGTTCTTC. Translated: CASSLPSGSINEQFF.

The chain joins TRBV15 to TRBJ2-5, with D possibly matching TRBD2 (5 bases). V gave up 7 bases and J gave up 4 bases, with 10 bases separating them. CDR3 length equals 12 residues. From germline, CDR1 is LNHNV and CDR2 YYDKDF (reference sequence). The CDR3 protein is CATTSGTETQYF. CDR3 bases: TGTGCCACCACATCGGGAACAGAGACCCAGTACTTC.

This clonotype was counted a few times. This chain uses TRBV27 with TRBJ2-7; D is tentatively TRBD1 or TRBD2 (6 bases each). The germline gives CDR1 MNHEY, CDR2 SMNVEV (reference sequence). Trimming removed 5 bases from V and 3 bases from J, with 20 bases in between. The CDR3 extends over 16 amino acids. CDR3 in DNA: TGTGCCAGCAGTACTGCCGGGGGCGGACATTACTACGAGCAGTACTTC. Its translation is CASSTAGGGHYYEQYF.

V is TRBV7-6 and J is TRBJ1-2, with D possibly TRBD1 on 6 matching bases. The germline V gene encodes CDR1 SGHVS and CDR2 FNYEAQ. CDR3 length equals 15 residues. V lost 0 bases and J 7 bases, leaving 15 bases between the germline ends. CDR3 bases: TGTGCCAGCAGCTTAGCGCCCGGGGGGCCTGGTGGCTACACCTTC. Translation: CASSLAPGGPGGYTF. Full variable domain (outside the CDR3, taken from reference TRBV7-6 and TRBJ1-2): GAGVSQSPRYKVTKRGQDVALRCDPISGHVSLYWYRQALGQGPEFLTYFNYEAQQDKSGLPNDRFSAERPEGSISTLTIQRTEQRDSAMYRCASSLAPGGPGGYTFGSGTRLTVV.

The V and J genes are TRBV29-1 and TRBJ2-1, with 12 bases identical to TRBD2. Trimming cost V 6 bases and J 8 bases; bases outside gene matches: 11. The CDR3 length is 15 residues. In germline, CDR1 is SQVTM, CDR2 ANQGSEA. CDR3 residues: CSVDPTSGRPDEQFF. CDR3 DNA sequence: TGCAGCGTCGACCCGACTAGCGGGAGACCGGATGAGCAGTTCTTC.

The CDR3 here is CSARETGTVSYEQYF. The CDR3 nucleotides are TGCAGTGCTAGGGAAACCGGGACAGTTTCCTACGAGCAGTACTTC. The chain couples TRBV20-1 to TRBJ2-7, with 7 bases lining up with TRBD1. V was clipped by 3 bases and J by 1 base; unmatched bases: 9. Germline CDR1 and CDR2: DFQATT and SNEGSKA (reference sequence). CDR3 length: 15 residues.

This clonotype was picked up many times. The chain has TRBV5-1 and TRBJ2-1; tentatively, D is TRBD2 (6 bases). Germline CDR1 is SGHRS and CDR2 is YFSETQ. This CDR3 contains 14 residues. The V end was cut by 3 bases, the J end by 4 bases, with 11 bases between. CDR3: CASSSSVPYNEQFF. Here the CDR3 DNA reads TGCGCCAGCAGCTCTAGCGTACCTTACAATGAGCAGTTCTTC.

This clonotype was counted ten times or more. The V and J genes are TRBV10-3 and TRBJ2-5; 11 positions match TRBD1. The CDR3 extends over 14 amino acids. CDR1 is ENHRY, CDR2 SYGVKD, per germline. Germline trimming cut 5 bases from V and 9 bases from J; bases unmatched to any gene: 8. This CDR3 is CAISPGTGGTAQYF. As DNA, the CDR3 is TGTGCCATCAGTCCCGGGACAGGGGGTACGGCCCAGTACTTC.

The chain combines TRBV20-1 with TRBJ2-1; D gene unclear. V lost 6 bases to trimming and J lost 10 bases, with 16 bases between them. The CDR3 sequence is 12 residues long. Germline values: CDR1 DFQATT, CDR2 SNEGSKA (reference sequence). The CDR3 reads CSANGPAPEQFF. For the CDR3, the DNA is TGCAGTGCAAACGGACCCGCACCCGAGCAGTTCTTC.

This sequence joins TRBV3-1 and TRBJ1-6; D possibly corresponds to TRBD1 (6 bases). From germline, CDR1 is LGHDT and CDR2 YNNKEL (reference sequence). This CDR3 region has 16 residues. V was pared by 3 bases and J by 1 base, with 10 bases between. Written as DNA, the CDR3 is TGTGCCAGCAGCCAGGGTACAGGGTCCTATAATTCACCCCTCCACTTT. Protein product: CASSQGTGSYNSPLHF.

This clonotype has only a few counts. J is TRBJ2-7 and V is TRBV12-3 or TRBV12-4, with D tentatively TRBD2 (5 bases). V was trimmed by 3 bases and J by 0 bases, leaving 9 bases between them. The CDR3 is made up of 14 amino acids. Here the CDR3 reads CASSFGGLSYEQYF. CDR3 nucleotides: TGTGCCAGCAGTTTTGGCGGGCTCTCCTACGAGCAGTACTTC.

V usage is TRBV5-1 and J usage is TRBJ2-7, with 8 nucleotides matching TRBD1. CDR3 size: 14 residues. Germline CDR1 SGHRS, CDR2 YFSETQ. The junction had 4 bases not matched to a gene; V was cut back by 4 bases and J by 1 base. CDR3 protein: CASSQGAHSYEQYF. The CDR3 DNA reads as TGCGCCAGCAGCCAGGGGGCCCATTCCTACGAGCAGTACTTC.

This clonotype was counted a few times. The chain combines TRBV6-5 with TRBJ2-1; D gene ambiguous. The germline V and J ends were trimmed by 0 bases and 8 bases, with 2 bases remaining between them. This CDR3 contains 11 residues. Per the germline V gene, CDR1 is MNHEY and CDR2 is SVGAGI. The CDR3 nucleotides read TGTGCCAGCAGTTACTCGCATGAGCAGTTCTTC. The encoded protein is CASSYSHEQFF.

Only a few counts were recorded for this clonotype. The chain links TRBV9 to TRBJ2-3; 8 nucleotides agree with TRBD2. The CDR3 has 15 residues. Germline-derived CDR1 and CDR2 are SGDLS and YYNGEE. Germline trimming cut 3 bases from V and 0 bases from J; bases unmatched to any gene: 3. The CDR3 protein is CASSDSGASTDTQYF. CDR3 sequence (DNA): TGTGCCAGCAGCGATAGCGGGGCTAGCACAGATACGCAGTATTTT.

This clonotype was found many times. The chain combines TRBV12-3 or TRBV12-4 with TRBJ1-5; D is uncertain. Trimming removed 8 bases at V and 3 bases at J, with 11 bases between. This CDR3 comprises 13 residues. The CDR3 sequence is CASGPTLNQPQHF. The CDR3 coding sequence is TGTGCCAGCGGTCCGACTCTCAATCAGCCCCAGCATTTT.

This clonotype is a singleton in its sample. The chain employs TRBV11-2 and TRBJ2-1; 8 positions match TRBD2. V gave up 0 bases and J gave up 8 bases; unmatched junction bases: 12. The CDR3 covers 17 residues. CDR1 and CDR2 from the germline V gene are SGHAT and FQNNGV. The CDR3 coding sequence is TGTGCCAGCAGCTTAGATAGGTACGGGGGGGCCTTATATGAGCAGTTCTTC. This gives the protein CASSLDRYGGALYEQFF.

The rearrangement uses TRBV10-3 and TRBJ2-2, with 13 bases identical to TRBD2. The germline V gene encodes CDR1 ENHRY and CDR2 SYGVKD. With V trimmed by 8 bases and J by 5 bases, 17 bases remained unmatched. The CDR3 is 19 residues long. CDR3 region: CAIPLVPGLAGPGTGELFF. CDR3 bases: TGTGCCATCCCCCTAGTTCCGGGACTAGCGGGGCCTGGGACCGGGGAGCTGTTTTTT.

This clonotype occurred once. V gene TRBV7-9 combines with J gene TRBJ2-2; the D is unclear. This CDR3 comprises 14 residues. CDR1 is SEHNR and CDR2 is FQNEAQ in the germline V gene (reference sequence). Trimming took off 5 bases at V and 8 bases at J, with 15 bases between the two ends. CDR3 nucleotide sequence: TGTGCCAGCAGCGGACGACCCCCCCCGGGGGAGCTGTTTTTT. Its translation: CASSGRPPPGELFF.

This clonotype was recorded a few times. The chain employs TRBV2 and TRBJ2-1; D unclear. The V gene's germline CDR1 is SNHLY and CDR2 FYNNEI. The CDR3 spans 14 residues. V was pared by 4 bases and J by 5 bases, with 12 bases between. DNA of the CDR3: TGTGCCAGCAGTGGGCTAGAGGCCCACAATGAGCAGTTCTTC. Translation: CASSGLEAHNEQFF.

This chain links TRBV11-3 with TRBJ1-1; D is unclear. This CDR3 comprises 16 residues. Trimming left V 0 bases short and J 3 bases short, with 14 bases between. Germline assignment: CDR1 SGHNT and CDR2 YENEEA. Written as DNA, the CDR3 is TGTGCCAGCAGCTTAGATCTTAGGAATTGGGACACTGAAGCTTTCTTT. Its translation is CASSLDLRNWDTEAFF.

There are a few counts of this clonotype. The rearrangement joins TRBV9 to TRBJ1-2; the match to TRBD1 covers 9 bases. J gave up 7 bases and V 4 bases, and 2 bases lay outside the gene matches. Germline assignment: CDR1 SGDLS and CDR2 YYNGEE. The CDR3 length is 12 residues. This CDR3 is CASSPQGAGYTF. The CDR3 region has the DNA TGTGCCAGCAGCCCACAGGGGGCTGGCTACACCTTC.

This clonotype turned up a few times. V gene TRBV3-1 combines with J gene TRBJ2-3, with a weak D call TRBD1 (7 bases). CDR1 is LGHDT and CDR2 is YNNKEL in the germline V gene (reference sequence). Trimming stripped 5 bases from V and 4 bases from J, with 22 bases between. The CDR3 is made up of 17 amino acids. CDR3 protein: CASSGTKDRPGADTQYF. For the CDR3, the DNA is TGTGCCAGCAGCGGGACGAAGGACAGGCCGGGGGCAGATACGCAGTATTTT.

This sequence joins TRBV4-3 and TRBJ2-7, with 8 bases identical to TRBD2. V lost 1 base and J lost 1; bases outside the gene matches: 3. This CDR3 region has 15 residues. Germline lookup yields CDR1 LGHNA and CDR2 YSLEER. CDR3 residues: CASSQGLAQSYEQYF. The CDR3, as DNA: TGCGCCAGCAGCCAAGGACTAGCGCAGTCCTACGAGCAGTACTTC.

The DNA of the CDR3 is TGTGCTAGTGGTTCCGACGACAGCGACTACCTGAGCTCCTACAATGAGCAGTTCTTC. This codes for CASGSDDSDYLSSYNEQFF. The rearrangement links TRBV12-5 to TRBJ2-1; D possibly matches TRBD1 or TRBD2 (5 bases each). V was cut by 4 bases and J by 0 bases, with 22 bases left in between. This CDR3 has 19 amino acids. The V gene's germline CDR1 is LGHNT and CDR2 FRNRAP. The variable domain in full, with the rest retrieved from reference TRBV12-5 and TRBJ2-1, is DARVTQTPRHKVTEMGQEVTMRCQPILGHNTVFWYRQTMMQGLELLAYFRNRAPLDDSGMPKDRFSAEMPDATLATLKIQPSEPRDSAVYFCASGSDDSDYLSSYNEQFFGPGTRLTVL.